The entry that follows covers one T cell receptor (beta chain) sequence. The data derive from a study of low-dose radiotherapy and immunotherapy resistance in tumors. Study-wide context: Each fraction given to Cohort 2 every two weeks delivered 1 Gy, and the total reached 13 Gy over 26 weeks. Both drugs were delivered intravenously to patients (nivolumab 240 mg every two weeks and ipilimumab 1 mg/kg every six weeks).

The time point was: before trial treatment. Alpha- and beta-chain coverage of first-strand cDNA came from TRAV- and TRBV-specific primers. Over approximately 20 PCR cycles, TCRs were amplified from a constant-region primer and V-primer adapter. TCRdb used MiXCR to reprocess the reads, holding one entry per CDR3 protein. This table holds about 64,000 distinct CDR3 sequences, about 30% found once. V lost 1 base, J lost 1 base, and 12 bases lay in between. Germline V CDR1 and CDR2: LGHNA, YSLEER. The CDR3 length is 16 residues. This receptor was identified in a male donor with rectosigmoid adenocarcinoma. The sample in question was PBMCs, obtained before treatment. V is TRBV4-3 and J is TRBJ2-3, with unresolved D. DNA of the CDR3: TGCGCCAGCAGCCAAGTGAGATTTGCGGGCACAGATACGCAGTATTTT. This gives the protein CASSQVRFAGTDTQYF.